This TCR beta chain comes out of a study of blood T cell repertoires in COVID-19. Study-wide context: Acute-phase and convalescent COVID-19 samples originated in the United States, Italy and Spain. T cells, B-cell-depleted T cells, or PBMCs supplied cDNA or gDNA.

Per the authors' pipeline: Reference gene primer amplification gave estimated nucleated cell counts. Clones were read by immunoSEQ multiplex PCR, and TCRdb kept only the in-frame ones, dropping some. V, J and clone size are those of that table, while D and trimming were read from the DNA. The sample lists around 260,000 clones, approximately 90% occurring once. The clonotype originates from a woman in her thirties who had recovered from COVID-19. What was sequenced was PBMCs or T cells enriched from blood (not recorded which).

The CDR3 nucleotides are TGTGCCACCAGTGATGCGAGGGAGGCTCAAGATAATGAGCAGTTCTTC. Translating it yields CATSDAREAQDNEQFF. V usage is TRBV24-1 and J usage is TRBJ2-1; tentative D call: TRBD2 (6 bases). V lost 3 bases, J lost 7 bases, and 18 bases lay in between. The germline gives CDR1 KGHDR, CDR2 SFDVKD. There are 16 residues in the CDR3.